What follows are 28 T cell receptor beta chains derived from one specimen sequenced in a study of blood T cell repertoires in COVID-19. Method: immunoSEQ multiplex PCR; TCRdb's copy keeps in-frame clones and lacks some. There are around 140,000 clones in the sample; approximately 79% occur only once, and about 2.2% lies in the top ten. Sequencing was performed on PBMCs or T cells enriched from blood (not recorded which). The source is a man aged 35-49 years with acute COVID-19.

This sequence joins TRBV6-5 and TRBJ1-6; maybe TRBD1 (5 bases). V shed 5 bases and J shed 7 bases, with 12 bases lying between them. Germline V gene lookup returns CDR1 MNHEY and CDR2 SVGAGI. This CDR3 comprises 14 residues. The CDR3 protein is CASSRQGGNSPLHF. The CDR3 DNA reads as TGTGCCAGCAGTCGTCAGGGAGGCAATTCACCCCTCCACTTT.

With regard to this clone: The junction departs from the called germline gene at one end, perhaps through a read error. V is TRBV28 and J is TRBJ1-1; 9 bases map to TRBD1. The CDR3 consists of 14 residues. Germline assignment: CDR1 MDHEN and CDR2 SYDVKM. The CDR3 here is CASSFPRGQGEVFF. CDR3 in DNA: TGTGCCAGCAGTTTCCCTCGGGGACAGGGTGAAGTTTTCTTT. The full variable domain, in which reference TRBV28 and TRBJ1-1 provide the parts outside the CDR3, is DVKVTQSSRYLVKRTGEKVFLECVQDMDHENMFWYRQDPGLGLRLIYFSYDVKMKEKGDIPEGYSVSREKKERFSLILESASTNQTSMYLCASSFPRGQGEVFFGQGTRLTVV.

Here the CDR3 reads CASSGQGRNEKLFF. CDR3 nucleotide sequence: TGCGCCAGCAGTGGACAGGGCCGAAATGAAAAACTGTTTTTT. The V and J genes are TRBV10-1 and TRBJ1-4; the match to TRBD1 covers 7 bases. The junction had 4 bases not matched to a gene; V was cut back by 4 bases and J by 5 bases. The V gene's germline CDR1 is WNHNN and CDR2 SYGVQD (reference sequence). The CDR3 runs to 14 residues.

The chain combines TRBV3-1 (or the pseudogene TRBV3-2) with TRBJ1-3; 9 bases are shared with TRBD1. Germline CDR1 is LGHDT and CDR2 is YNNKEL (reference sequence). V gave up 4 bases and J gave up 4 bases; unmatched junction bases: 5. The CDR3 has 15 residues. The CDR3 DNA is TGTGCCAGCAGCCCCGGACAGGGGAGAGGAAACACCATATATTTT. This codes for CASSPGQGRGNTIYF.

The rearrangement joins TRBV19 to TRBJ2-1; the D gene is possibly TRBD1 (5 bases). Germline CDR1 and CDR2: LNHDA and SQIVND (reference sequence). Trimming pared 0 bases from V and 8 bases from J, leaving 17 bases between. This CDR3 has 16 amino acids. DNA for the CDR3: TGTGCCAGTAGTATAGAAAAGGCCTACGAAGGGGATGAGCAGTTCTTC. This encodes CASSIEKAYEGDEQFF.

The chain links TRBV18 to TRBJ1-4, with D possibly matching TRBD1 (5 bases). The germline V and J ends were trimmed by 3 bases and 8 bases, with 13 bases remaining between them. CDR1 and CDR2 (germline): KGHSH, LQKENI. The CDR3 has 14 residues. The CDR3 protein is CASSPLRAGEKLFF. Here the CDR3 DNA reads TGTGCCAGCTCACCTCTCAGGGCCGGGGAAAAACTGTTTTTT.

This clone was detected only a few times. Here the CDR3 reads CASRPTLQGKKPQHF. The CDR3 DNA sequence: TGTGCCAGCAGGCCTACCCTACAGGGAAAGAAGCCCCAGCATTTT. The chain recombines TRBV28 with TRBJ1-5; TRBD1 is a possible D gene (6 bases). CDR3 size: 15 residues. V was shortened by 6 bases and J by 8 bases, with 20 bases between the two germline ends. Germline CDR1 MDHEN, CDR2 SYDVKM.

This clone is a singleton in its sample. The rearrangement uses TRBV24-1 and TRBJ1-1; D ambiguous. Trimming pared 4 bases from V and 4 bases from J, leaving 9 bases between. Germline CDR1 reads KGHDR; CDR2 reads SFDVKD. The CDR3 is made up of 13 amino acids. CDR3 in amino acids: CATSDRRGTEAFF. The CDR3 region has the DNA TGTGCCACCAGTGACCGGCGGGGCACTGAAGCTTTCTTT.

The CDR3 nucleotides are TGTGCCAGCAGCCCCCCGGGTACGAACACCGGGGAGCTGTTTTTT. It is translated as CASSPPGTNTGELFF. V gene TRBV11-3 combines with J gene TRBJ2-2, with no clear D. V was cut by 5 bases and J by 0 bases, with 10 bases left in between. The germline CDR1 and CDR2 sequences are SGHNT and YENEEA. The length of the CDR3 is 15 residues.

This chain connects TRBV5-1 to TRBJ2-1; D may be TRBD2 (5 bases). The ends were cut back, 0 bases at V and 4 bases at J, with 17 bases in the middle. CDR1 is SGHRS, CDR2 YFSETQ, per germline. The CDR3 runs 17 residues. The CDR3, as DNA: TGCGCCAGCAGCTTGGGCGGCGGGCTCGGCCAATACAATGAGCAGTTCTTC. It encodes CASSLGGGLGQYNEQFF.

There are a few counts of this clone. Other DNA sequences in the same sample also yield this CDR3. J is TRBJ1-6 and V is TRBV18; no reliable D call. Germline V gene sequence: CDR1 KGHSH, CDR2 LQKENI. CDR3 length: 12 amino acids. Trimming removed 4 bases from V and 7 bases from J, with 5 bases in between. CDR3 loop: CASSLPNSPLHF. The DNA for the CDR3 is TGTGCCAGCTCACTTCCGAATTCACCCCTCCACTTT.

V gene TRBV7-9 combines with J gene TRBJ1-1; D call uncertain. The length of the CDR3 is 14 residues. From germline, CDR1 is SEHNR and CDR2 FQNEAQ (reference sequence). Trimming removed 3 bases at V and 3 bases at J, with 11 bases between. CDR3 coding DNA: TGTGCCAGCAGCTTTGATCCTCAGGACACTGAAGCTTTCTTT. It specifies CASSFDPQDTEAFF.

The CDR3 bases are TGTGCCAGCAAGGGAAGGGGGAGCTCCTATAATTCACCCCTCCACTTT. It codes for CASKGRGSSYNSPLHF. The chain is built from TRBV25-1 and TRBJ1-6; maybe TRBD1 (6 bases). The CDR3 length is 16 residues. Looked up from germline, CDR1 is MGHDK and CDR2 is SYGVNS. V lost 7 bases to trimming and J lost 0 bases, with 13 bases between them.

The rearrangement links TRBV29-1 to TRBJ2-1, with 11 bases aligning to TRBD2. Losses at the gene ends were 3 bases for V and 5 bases for J; bases not matched to a gene: 6. The CDR3 is 15 residues long. The V gene's germline CDR1 is SQVTM and CDR2 ANQGSEA. This CDR3 reads CSVDYGTSGNNEQFF. As DNA, the CDR3 is TGCAGCGTTGATTATGGGACTAGCGGCAACAATGAGCAGTTCTTC.

This sequence joins TRBV19 and TRBJ2-5; 12 bases fit TRBD2. This CDR3 is built from 16 residues. Germline V lookup: CDR1 LNHDA, CDR2 SQIVND (reference sequence). Trimming removed 5 bases from V and 5 bases from J; junction bases left unmatched: 9. CDR3 sequence reads: CASSRSSGGVRETQYF. CDR3 DNA: TGTGCCAGTAGTCGATCTAGCGGGGGGGTTCGGGAGACCCAGTACTTC.

This chain joins TRBV5-8 and TRBJ2-1; 10 bases line up with TRBD1. There are 17 residues in the CDR3. V trimming: 0 bases; J trimming: 7 bases; junction bases outside the gene matches: 10. The germline CDR1 and CDR2 sequences are SGHTS and YDEGEE. The CDR3 DNA sequence: TGTGCCAGCAGCTTGGCCCCCGGGACAGGGGTTAGGAATGAGCAGTTCTTC. Translating it yields CASSLAPGTGVRNEQFF.

This rearrangement joins TRBV18 to TRBJ1-2; TRBD1 matches at 10 bases. CDR3 length: 15 residues. The germline CDR1 and CDR2 sequences are KGHSH and LQKENI. Losses at the gene ends were 3 bases for V and 2 bases for J; bases not matched to a gene: 3. DNA for the CDR3: TGTGCCAGCTCACCGGCGGGACAGGGGAACTATGGCTACACCTTC. Protein sequence: CASSPAGQGNYGYTF.

The chain is built from TRBV9 and TRBJ2-3; D is perhaps TRBD1 (5 bases). Germline loops: CDR1 SGDLS, CDR2 YYNGEE. The CDR3 has 14 residues. The V gene lost 0 bases and the J gene lost 5 bases, with 10 bases spanning the gap. The CDR3 DNA is TGTGCCAGCAGCGTAGCAACAGGATTAGATACGCAGTATTTT. Translating gives CASSVATGLDTQYF.

The chain joins TRBV3-1 (or the pseudogene TRBV3-2) to TRBJ1-5, with D unresolved. Germline CDR1 reads LGHDT; CDR2 reads YNNKEL (reference sequence). This CDR3 has 14 amino acids. The germline V and J ends were trimmed by 6 bases and 0 bases, with 9 bases remaining between them. The CDR3 is CASSRHNSNQPQHF. In DNA, the CDR3 is TGTGCCAGCAGTCGACATAATAGCAATCAGCCCCAGCATTTT.

The rearrangement links TRBV12-5 to TRBJ2-3; 14 positions agree with TRBD2. The CDR3 contains 21 residues. V trimming: 1 base; J trimming: 0 bases; junction bases outside the gene matches: 12. Germline V gene data show CDR1 as LGHNT and CDR2 as FRNRAP. CDR3 loop: CASGLDPGLAGDETSTDTQYF. The CDR3 DNA sequence: TGTGCTAGTGGTTTGGACCCGGGACTAGCGGGGGACGAAACTAGCACAGATACGCAGTATTTT.

This sequence joins TRBV2 and TRBJ1-5; D unclear. This CDR3 comprises 14 residues. Germline V gene sequence: CDR1 SNHLY, CDR2 FYNNEI. Trimming took off 3 bases at V and 0 bases at J, with 6 bases between the two ends. The CDR3 is CASSDSSSNQPQHF. In nucleotides, the CDR3 is TGTGCCAGCAGTGACTCGTCTAGCAATCAGCCCCAGCATTTT.

The chain has TRBV18 and TRBJ2-1; D might be TRBD2 (6 bases). Germline CDR1 is KGHSH and CDR2 is LQKENI. Trimming pared 3 bases from V and 3 bases from J, leaving 18 bases between. The CDR3 consists of 17 residues. CDR3 region: CASSPDRSAGIYNEQFF. In nucleotides, the CDR3 is TGTGCCAGCTCACCGGACCGCTCGGCGGGGATCTACAATGAGCAGTTCTTC.

Only a few counts were recorded for this clone. The chain links TRBV6-5 to TRBJ2-7, with TRBD2 identical over 7 bases. This CDR3 has 13 residues. After removal of 6 bases from V and 2 bases from J, the junction contained 4 bases not matched to a gene. Germline V CDR1 and CDR2: MNHEY, SVGAGI. The CDR3 reads CASRERGPYEQYF. The CDR3 DNA reads TGTGCCAGCAGGGAGCGGGGCCCCTACGAGCAGTACTTC.

This clone was seen a handful of times. CDR3 amino acids: CASSDIRGSNEKLFF. Here the CDR3 DNA reads TGTGCCAGCAGTGATATCAGGGGGAGTAATGAAAAACTGTTTTTT. This chain uses TRBV25-1 with TRBJ1-4, with 7 nucleotides matching TRBD1. J was trimmed by 4 bases and V by 3 bases; bases with no gene match: 5. Germline V lookup: CDR1 MGHDK, CDR2 SYGVNS. The CDR3 covers 15 residues.

Only one count was recorded for this clone. This chain connects TRBV5-1 to TRBJ2-1; perhaps TRBD1 as D (5 bases). Germline-derived CDR1 and CDR2 are SGHRS and YFSETQ. The length of the CDR3 is 13 residues. Trimming removed 3 bases from V and 8 bases from J, with 12 bases in between. The CDR3 sequence: CASSSRFRDEQFF. As DNA, the CDR3 is TGCGCCAGCAGCTCACGGTTCAGGGATGAGCAGTTCTTC.

J is TRBJ2-5 and V is TRBV6-5; D is perhaps TRBD1 (5 bases). Germline V gene data show CDR1 as MNHEY and CDR2 as SVGAGI. The CDR3 contains 15 residues. V lost 0 bases and J lost 5, with 13 bases in between. The CDR3 bases are TGTGCCAGCAGTTACTCGAAGGGCAGGGTGGAGACCCAGTACTTC. Amino acids: CASSYSKGRVETQYF.

This chain links TRBV2 with TRBJ1-2; no firm D call. The germline V gene has CDR1 SNHLY and CDR2 FYNNEI. This CDR3 region has 13 residues. The V end lost 6 bases, the J end lost 8 bases, and 16 bases lay between the germline ends. CDR3 amino acids: CASSPNFFFGYTF. DNA for the CDR3: TGTGCCAGCAGCCCTAATTTTTTTTTCGGCTACACCTTC. The full variable domain, completed using reference TRBV2 and TRBJ1-2, is EPEVTQTPSHQVTQMGQEVILRCVPISNHLYFYWYRQILGQKVEFLVSFYNNEISEKSEIFDDQFSVERPDGSNFTLKIRSTKLEDSAMYFCASSPNFFFGYTFGSGTRLTVV.

The V gene is TRBV6-5, the J gene TRBJ2-1; no definite D call. This CDR3 has 14 residues. V was shortened by 8 bases and J by 9 bases, with 20 bases between the two germline ends. CDR1 and CDR2 (germline): MNHEY, SVGAGI. The CDR3, as DNA: TGTGCCAGCGTATCTTCCCTACGGTCGGGTGAGCAGTTCTTC. It specifies CASVSSLRSGEQFF.